This TCR beta chain was identified during a study of blood T cell repertoires in COVID-19. Study overall: Samples taken during acute and convalescent COVID-19 were collected in the United States, Italy and Spain.

This clone has only one observation. How the authors handled the data: Reference gene primer amplification gave nucleated cell count estimates. Sequenced by immunoSEQ multiplex PCR; TCRdb stores in-frame clones only, minus some. D and trimming come from the DNA, and the V and J calls and clone size come from that table. Among more than 45,000 clones listed, about 89% were seen once. Germline V CDR1 and CDR2: SEHNR, FQNEAQ (reference sequence). This CDR3 has 13 amino acids. Trimming removed 4 bases from V and 4 bases from J, with 9 bases in between. The chain is built from TRBV7-9 and TRBJ2-3; D is possibly TRBD1 (6 bases). The clonotype originates from a man aged 55 to 69 with active or convalescent COVID-19. Sequenced material: peripheral blood. The CDR3 sequence is CASSSSGADTQYF. For the CDR3, the DNA is TGTGCCAGCAGCTCCTCAGGGGCAGATACGCAGTATTTT. The full variable domain, its missing parts supplied by reference TRBV7-9 and TRBJ2-3, is DTGVSQNPRHKITKRGQNVTFRCDPISEHNRLYWYRQTLGQGPEFLTYFQNEAQLEKSRLLSDRFSAERPKGSFSTLEIQRTEQGDSAMYLCASSSSGADTQYFGPGTRLTVL.